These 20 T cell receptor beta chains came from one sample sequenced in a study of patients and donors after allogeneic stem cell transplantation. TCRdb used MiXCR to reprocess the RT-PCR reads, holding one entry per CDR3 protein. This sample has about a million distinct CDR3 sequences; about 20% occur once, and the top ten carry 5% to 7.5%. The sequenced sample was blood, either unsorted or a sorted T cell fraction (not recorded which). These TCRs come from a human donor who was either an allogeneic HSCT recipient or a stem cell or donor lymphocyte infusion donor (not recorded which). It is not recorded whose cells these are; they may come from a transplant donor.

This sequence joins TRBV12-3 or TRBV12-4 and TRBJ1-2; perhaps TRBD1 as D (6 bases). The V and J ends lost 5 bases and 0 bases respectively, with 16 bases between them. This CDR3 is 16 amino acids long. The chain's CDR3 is CASSPTGGTSNYGYTF. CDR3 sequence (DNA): TGTGCCAGCAGTCCCACCGGGGGCACGTCTAACTATGGCTACACCTTC.

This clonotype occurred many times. The chain's CDR3 is CASSISTPQGRNSPLHF. CDR3 bases: TGTGCCAGCAGTATCTCCACTCCACAGGGGCGAAATTCACCCCTCCACTTT. The chain joins TRBV12-3 or TRBV12-4 to TRBJ1-6; TRBD1 matches at 7 bases. This CDR3 region has 17 residues. With V trimmed by 5 bases and J by 7 bases, 14 bases remained unmatched.

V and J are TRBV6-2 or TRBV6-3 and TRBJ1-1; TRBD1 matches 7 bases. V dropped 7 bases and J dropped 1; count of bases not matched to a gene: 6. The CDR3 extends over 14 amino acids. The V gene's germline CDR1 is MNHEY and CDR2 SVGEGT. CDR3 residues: CASTVHRGNTEAFF. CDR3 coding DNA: TGTGCCAGCACCGTTCACAGGGGGAACACTGAAGCTTTCTTT.

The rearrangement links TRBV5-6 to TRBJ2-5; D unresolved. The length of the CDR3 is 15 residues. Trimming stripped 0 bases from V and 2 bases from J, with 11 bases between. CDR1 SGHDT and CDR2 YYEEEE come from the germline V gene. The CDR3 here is CASSLGLGQQETQYF. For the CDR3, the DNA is TGTGCCAGCAGCTTGGGACTTGGGCAGCAAGAGACCCAGTACTTC.

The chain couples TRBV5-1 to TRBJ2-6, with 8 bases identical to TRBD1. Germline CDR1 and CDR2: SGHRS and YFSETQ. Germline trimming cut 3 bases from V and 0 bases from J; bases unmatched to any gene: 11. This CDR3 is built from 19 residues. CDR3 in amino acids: CASSSEGTGDYSGANVLTF. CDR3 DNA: TGCGCCAGCAGCTCAGAAGGGACAGGCGACTACTCTGGGGCCAACGTCCTGACTTTC.

CDR3 loop: CASSETDWPNQPQHF. CDR3 sequence (DNA): TGTGCCAGCAGTGAAACGGACTGGCCTAATCAGCCCCAGCATTTT. The chain carries TRBV2 and TRBJ1-5, with D hard to call. This CDR3 comprises 15 residues. V lost 2 bases, J lost 4 bases, and 12 bases lay in between. CDR1 is SNHLY and CDR2 is FYNNEI in the germline V gene.

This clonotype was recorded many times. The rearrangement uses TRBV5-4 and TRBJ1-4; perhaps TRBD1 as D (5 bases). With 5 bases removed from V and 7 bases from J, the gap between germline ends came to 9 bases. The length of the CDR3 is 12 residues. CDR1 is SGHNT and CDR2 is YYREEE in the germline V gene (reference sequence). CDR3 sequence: CASSSQGEKLFF. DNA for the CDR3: TGTGCCAGCAGTTCTCAGGGTGAAAAACTGTTTTTT.

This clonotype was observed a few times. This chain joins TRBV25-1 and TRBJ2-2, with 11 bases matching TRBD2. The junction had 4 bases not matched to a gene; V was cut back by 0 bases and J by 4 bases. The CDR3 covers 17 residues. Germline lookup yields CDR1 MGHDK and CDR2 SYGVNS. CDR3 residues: CASSEYLAGGSTGELFF. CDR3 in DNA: TGTGCCAGCAGTGAATATCTAGCGGGGGGTTCCACCGGGGAGCTGTTTTTT.

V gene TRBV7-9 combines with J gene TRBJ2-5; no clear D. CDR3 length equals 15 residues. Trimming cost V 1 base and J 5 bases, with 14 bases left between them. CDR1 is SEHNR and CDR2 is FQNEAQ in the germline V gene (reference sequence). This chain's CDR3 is CASSLVGPTRETQYF. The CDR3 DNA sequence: TGTGCCAGCAGCTTAGTGGGCCCAACCCGCGAGACCCAGTACTTC.

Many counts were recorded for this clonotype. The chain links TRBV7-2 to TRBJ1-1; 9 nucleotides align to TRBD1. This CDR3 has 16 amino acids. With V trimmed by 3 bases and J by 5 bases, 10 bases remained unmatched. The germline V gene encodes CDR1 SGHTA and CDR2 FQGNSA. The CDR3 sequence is CASSFPGTGKKTEAFF. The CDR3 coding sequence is TGTGCCAGCAGCTTCCCCGGGACAGGGAAGAAGACTGAAGCTTTCTTT.

CDR3 region: CASSVRWLAKNIQYF. The CDR3 DNA follows: TGTGCCAGCAGCGTGCGTTGGCTAGCCAAAAACATTCAGTACTTC. This chain connects TRBV9 to TRBJ2-4, with D unresolved. Germline V gene lookup returns CDR1 SGDLS and CDR2 YYNGEE. This CDR3 contains 15 residues. V lost 2 bases and J lost 0, with 9 bases in between.

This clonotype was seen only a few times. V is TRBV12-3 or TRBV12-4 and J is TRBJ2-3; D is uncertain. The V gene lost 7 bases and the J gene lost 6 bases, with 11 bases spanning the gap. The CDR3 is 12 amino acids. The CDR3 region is CASTPGPDTQYF. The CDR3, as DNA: TGTGCCAGCACCCCGGGCCCGGATACGCAGTATTTT.

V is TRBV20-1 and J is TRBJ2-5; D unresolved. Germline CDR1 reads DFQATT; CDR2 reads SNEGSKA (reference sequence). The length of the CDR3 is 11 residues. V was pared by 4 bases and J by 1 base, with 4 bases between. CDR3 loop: CSANSQETQYF. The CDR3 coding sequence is TGCAGTGCTAACAGCCAAGAGACCCAGTACTTC.

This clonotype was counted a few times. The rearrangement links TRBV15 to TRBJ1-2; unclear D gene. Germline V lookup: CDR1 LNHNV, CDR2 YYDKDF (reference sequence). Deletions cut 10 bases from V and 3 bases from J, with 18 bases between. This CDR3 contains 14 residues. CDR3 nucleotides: TGTGCCATCGGACGGCCTTCGTCTGACTATGGCTACACCTTC. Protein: CAIGRPSSDYGYTF.

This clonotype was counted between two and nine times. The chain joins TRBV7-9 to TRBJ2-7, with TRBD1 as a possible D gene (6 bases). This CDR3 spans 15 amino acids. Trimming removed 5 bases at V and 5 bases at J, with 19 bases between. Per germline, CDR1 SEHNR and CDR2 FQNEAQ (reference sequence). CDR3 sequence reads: CASSRRAGVLNEQYF. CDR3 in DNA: TGTGCCAGCAGCCGGCGGGCAGGGGTGCTAAACGAGCAGTACTTC.

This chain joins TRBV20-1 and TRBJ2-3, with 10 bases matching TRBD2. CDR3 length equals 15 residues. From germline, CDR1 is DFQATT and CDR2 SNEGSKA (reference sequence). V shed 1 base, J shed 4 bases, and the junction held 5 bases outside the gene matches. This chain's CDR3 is CSARVQRGGPDTQYF. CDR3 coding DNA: TGCAGTGCTAGAGTCCAGCGGGGGGGCCCAGATACGCAGTATTTT.

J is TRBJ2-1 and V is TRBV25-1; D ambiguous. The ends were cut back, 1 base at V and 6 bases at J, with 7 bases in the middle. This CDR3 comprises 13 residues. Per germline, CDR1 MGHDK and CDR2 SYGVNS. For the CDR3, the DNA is TGTGCCAGCAGTGAATCGAGAGCCAATGAGCAGTTCTTC. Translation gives CASSESRANEQFF.

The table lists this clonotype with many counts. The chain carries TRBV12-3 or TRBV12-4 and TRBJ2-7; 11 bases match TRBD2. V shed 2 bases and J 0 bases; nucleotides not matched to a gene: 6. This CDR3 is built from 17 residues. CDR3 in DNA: TGTGCCAGCAGTTTAAGCAGGGGGACTAGCGGCTCCTACGAGCAGTACTTC. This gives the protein CASSLSRGTSGSYEQYF.

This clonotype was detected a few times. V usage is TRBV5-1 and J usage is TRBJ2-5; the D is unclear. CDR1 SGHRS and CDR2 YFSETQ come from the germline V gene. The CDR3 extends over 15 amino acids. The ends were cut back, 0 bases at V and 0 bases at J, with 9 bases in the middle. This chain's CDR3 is CASSLAAANQETQYF. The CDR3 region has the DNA TGCGCCAGCAGCTTGGCCGCAGCGAACCAAGAGACCCAGTACTTC. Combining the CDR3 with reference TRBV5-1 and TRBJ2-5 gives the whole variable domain KAGVTQTPRYLIKTRGQQVTLSCSPISGHRSVSWYQQTPGQGLQFLFEYFSETQRNKGNFPGRFSGRQFSNSRSEMNVSTLELGDSALYLCASSLAAANQETQYFGPGTRLLVL.

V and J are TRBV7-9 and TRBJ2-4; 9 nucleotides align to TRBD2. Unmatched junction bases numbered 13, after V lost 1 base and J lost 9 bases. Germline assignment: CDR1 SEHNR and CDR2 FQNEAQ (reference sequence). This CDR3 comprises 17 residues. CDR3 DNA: TGTGCCAGCAGCTTAGAGGGAGGTAGCGGGAGAAGAGGCATTCAGTACTTC. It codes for CASSLEGGSGRRGIQYF.